Presented here are 21 T cell receptor beta chains from one specimen sequenced in a study of blood T cells in healthy people across ages. A second PCR, run for roughly 6 to 11 cycles, used a sample-barcoded 5' primer plus a J-beta primer mix. TCRdb passed the 5' RACE reads through MiXCR, listing each CDR3 protein once. The table lists about 1,800,000 distinct CDR3 sequences, 28% of them singletons. The sequencing input was blood. The source of these receptors is a woman aged 25 to 45 in good health.

This clonotype was counted ten times or more. The chain combines TRBV6-6 with TRBJ2-7; 9 bases line up with TRBD1. The germline V gene has CDR1 MNHNY and CDR2 SVGAGI (reference sequence). Trimming at V came to 5 bases and at J to 7 bases, leaving 6 bases not matched to a gene. The CDR3 runs 13 residues. The CDR3 DNA reads TGTGCCAGCAGTAACCCCGACAGGGGGGAGCAGTACTTC. This sequence encodes CASSNPDRGEQYF.

About this clonotype: The junction does not match germline at one end; this may be a read error. The V gene is TRBV29-1, the J gene TRBJ1-2, with TRBD1 identical over 8 bases. The length of the CDR3 is 16 residues. From germline, CDR1 is SQVTM and CDR2 ANQGSEA. The CDR3 bases are TGCAGCGCTGAAGATCCCAATGGACAGGGAGGCTATGGCTACACCTTC. It translates to CSAEDPNGQGGYGYTF.

V is TRBV20-1 and J is TRBJ2-5; the D is unclear. Germline V gene sequence: CDR1 DFQATT, CDR2 SNEGSKA (reference sequence). The CDR3 runs 11 residues. Trimming took 4 bases from V and 8 from J, leaving 11 bases between them. The CDR3 bases are TGCAGTGCTAAATTTGGTGAAACCCAGTACTTC. Translating it yields CSAKFGETQYF.

This clonotype has more than one count but fewer than ten. The chain recombines TRBV21-1 with TRBJ2-7. TRBV21-1 is a pseudogene segment. The CDR3 has 12 amino acids. In nucleotides, the CDR3 is TGTGCCAGCAGGCCATGCCCCTACGAGCAGTACTTC. Its protein product is CASRPCPYEQYF.

The CDR3 is CASRRGSLEQYF. CDR3 nucleotides: TGTGCCAGCAGGCGGGGTTCCCTCGAGCAGTACTTC. This chain uses TRBV28 with TRBJ2-7, with D maybe TRBD2 (6 bases). Per the germline V gene, CDR1 is MDHEN and CDR2 is SYDVKM. The CDR3 totals 12 residues. Trimming left V 6 bases short and J 6 bases short, with 12 bases between.

In this sample, this clonotype turned up many times. This chain uses TRBV20-1 with TRBJ2-5, with 10 bases identical to TRBD2. Germline V gene sequence: CDR1 DFQATT, CDR2 SNEGSKA (reference sequence). The CDR3 is 15 residues long. Losses at the gene ends were 5 bases for V and 1 base for J; bases not matched to a gene: 7. CDR3 amino acids: CSAPPSGSPQETQYF. The CDR3 bases are TGCAGTGCTCCCCCTAGCGGGAGCCCCCAAGAGACCCAGTACTTC.

The rearrangement links TRBV20-1 to TRBJ2-1; 8 bases match TRBD2. The trim removed 4 bases at V and 8 bases at J, leaving 16 bases unmatched. The CDR3 has 16 residues. CDR1 and CDR2 from the germline V gene are DFQATT and SNEGSKA (reference sequence). CDR3: CSAIPPGLELIYEQFF. CDR3 in DNA: TGCAGTGCTATTCCTCCGGGACTAGAGCTAATCTATGAGCAGTTCTTC.

The chain carries TRBV6-6 and TRBJ2-2; 9 positions agree with TRBD1. After removal of 3 bases from V and 10 bases from J, the junction contained 6 bases not matched to a gene. Germline-derived CDR1 and CDR2 are MNHNY and SVGAGI (reference sequence). CDR3 length: 14 amino acids. Here the CDR3 reads CASSYTGGEEELFF. CDR3 nucleotides: TGTGCCAGCAGTTATACAGGGGGCGAAGAGGAGCTGTTTTTT.

The chain couples TRBV20-1 to TRBJ2-3; 7 bases are shared with TRBD2. This CDR3 has 17 residues. The J segment lost 1 base and the V segment lost 0 bases, leaving 10 bases of the junction unmatched. Germline lookup yields CDR1 DFQATT and CDR2 SNEGSKA (reference sequence). CDR3 amino acids: CSARDFSREVGTDTQYF. The CDR3 DNA follows: TGCAGTGCTAGAGATTTTAGTCGGGAGGTGGGCACAGATACGCAGTATTTT.

This clonotype has at least ten counts. V and J are TRBV28 and TRBJ2-1; 7 bases agree with TRBD2. CDR3 length: 13 residues. V shed 5 bases and J 6 bases; nucleotides not matched to a gene: 4. In germline, CDR1 is MDHEN, CDR2 SYDVKM. The CDR3 loop reads CASSLAAGNEQFF. The CDR3 DNA sequence: TGTGCCAGCAGTCTAGCGGCCGGCAATGAGCAGTTCTTC. Based on the CDR3 plus reference TRBV28 and TRBJ2-1, the full variable domain is DVKVTQSSRYLVKRTGEKVFLECVQDMDHENMFWYRQDPGLGLRLIYFSYDVKMKEKGDIPEGYSVSREKKERFSLILESASTNQTSMYLCASSLAAGNEQFFGPGTRLTVL.

The gene calls are TRBV29-1 and TRBJ2-7, with TRBD2 matching over 7 bases. The V and J ends lost 6 bases and 2 bases, in that order; junction bases with no gene match: 7. This CDR3 spans 13 amino acids. Germline-derived CDR1 and CDR2 are SQVTM and ANQGSEA. CDR3 region: CSVRGVNPYEQYF. The CDR3 DNA reads TGCAGCGTCCGGGGGGTGAACCCCTACGAGCAGTACTTC.

V and J are TRBV7-2 and TRBJ2-4, with D possibly TRBD2 on 5 matching bases. Germline V gene data show CDR1 as SGHTA and CDR2 as FQGNSA. V lost 1 base and J 7 bases, leaving 11 bases between the germline ends. The CDR3 consists of 14 residues. Here the CDR3 DNA reads TGTGCCAGCAGCTTAGGAGGGAGTTCGAACATTCAGTACTTC. Translated, it gives CASSLGGSSNIQYF.

Many counts were recorded for this clonotype. J is TRBJ2-7 and V is TRBV20-1; the match to TRBD1 covers 7 bases. This CDR3 is 11 amino acids long. Per the germline V gene, CDR1 is DFQATT and CDR2 is SNEGSKA (reference sequence). V trimming: 6 bases; J trimming: 6 bases; junction bases outside the gene matches: 5. This CDR3 reads CSARQGFEQYF. CDR3 bases: TGCAGTGCCAGACAGGGTTTCGAGCAGTACTTC.

In its sample, this clonotype was seen a few times. One junction end does not reproduce the germline sequence, and a read error may be involved. This rearrangement joins TRBV24-1 to TRBJ1-5, with 7 positions matching TRBD1. The CDR3 is made up of 14 amino acids. Looked up from germline, CDR1 is KGHDR and CDR2 is SFDVKD. CDR3 loop: CATSVGGKNQPQHF. The CDR3 DNA is TGTGCCACTAGTGTAGGGGGCAAGAATCAGCCCCAGCATTTT.

This clonotype was observed a few times. The chain is built from TRBV27 and TRBJ2-7, with 9 bases lining up with TRBD2. The trim removed 4 bases at V and 3 bases at J, leaving 16 bases unmatched. Germline-derived CDR1 and CDR2 are MNHEY and SMNVEV (reference sequence). The CDR3 extends over 18 amino acids. The DNA of the CDR3 is TGTGCCAGCAGTTCCTATCAGAGGGGGCTAGCGGGGAACTACGAGCAGTACTTC. Translation gives CASSSYQRGLAGNYEQYF.

The gene calls are TRBV30 and TRBJ2-5; the match to TRBD2 covers 8 bases. The CDR3 consists of 12 residues. Trimming cost V 4 bases and J 5 bases; bases outside gene matches: 3. Per the germline V gene, CDR1 is GTSNPN and CDR2 is SVGIG (reference sequence). CDR3 bases: TGTGCCTGGAAAGCGGGAGTTGAGACCCAGTACTTC. Translation gives CAWKAGVETQYF. The variable domain in full, completed from reference TRBV30 and TRBJ2-5, reads SQTIHQWPATLVQPVGSPLSLECTVEGTSNPNLYWYRQAAGRGLQLLFYSVGIGQISSEVPQNLSASRPQDRQFILSSKKLLLSDSGFYLCAWKAGVETQYFGPGTRLLVL.

CDR3: CASSYPGTGMDNGYTF. The CDR3 region has the DNA TGTGCCAGCAGCTACCCCGGGACAGGGATGGATAATGGCTACACCTTC. V and J are TRBV5-6 and TRBJ1-2; 9 bases map to TRBD1. Germline lookup yields CDR1 SGHDT and CDR2 YYEEEE. This CDR3 comprises 16 residues. Trimming at V came to 3 bases and at J to 6 bases, leaving 12 bases not matched to a gene.

This clonotype was seen a handful of times. The chain is built from TRBV6-5 and TRBJ2-3; 7 bases line up with TRBD2. The V gene end was trimmed by 0 bases and the J gene end by 2 bases; junction bases not matched to a gene: 5. The CDR3 covers 16 residues. Germline CDR1 reads MNHEY; CDR2 reads SVGAGI. The CDR3 DNA reads TGTGCCAGCAGTTACTCGGCTAGCGGTTACACAGATACGCAGTATTTT. Its translation is CASSYSASGYTDTQYF.

This clonotype turned up a few times. The V gene is TRBV2, the J gene TRBJ2-1, with a possible D match to TRBD2 (5 bases). Per germline, CDR1 SNHLY and CDR2 FYNNEI. The V gene lost 2 bases and the J gene lost 2 bases, with 7 bases spanning the gap. This CDR3 spans 14 amino acids. The CDR3 bases are TGTGCCAGCAGTGAATGGCGGGCCTACAATGAGCAGTTCTTC. Its translation is CASSEWRAYNEQFF. Looking up the rest from reference TRBV2 and TRBJ2-1 gives the full variable domain: EPEVTQTPSHQVTQMGQEVILRCVPISNHLYFYWYRQILGQKVEFLVSFYNNEISEKSEIFDDQFSVERPDGSNFTLKIRSTKLEDSAMYFCASSEWRAYNEQFFGPGTRLTVL.

At least ten counts were recorded for this clonotype. V usage is TRBV29-1 and J usage is TRBJ2-5; D uncertain. Trimming removed 0 bases at V and 5 bases at J, with 10 bases between. The CDR3 has 13 amino acids. The V gene's germline CDR1 is SQVTM and CDR2 ANQGSEA. CDR3 sequence reads: CSVEDTAPETQYF. The CDR3, as DNA: TGCAGCGTTGAAGATACTGCGCCCGAGACCCAGTACTTC.

The chain uses TRBV20-1 and TRBJ1-1; D is unclear. Trimming pared 3 bases from V and 0 bases from J, leaving 14 bases between. The length of the CDR3 is 15 residues. The germline CDR1 and CDR2 sequences are DFQATT and SNEGSKA (reference sequence). CDR3 coding DNA: TGCAGTGCTAGCCAAAGGACGAACCTGAACACTGAAGCTTTCTTT. It encodes CSASQRTNLNTEAFF.